The 22 T cell receptor beta chains given below trace back to one sample, sequenced in a study of OX40 agonist ivuxolimab in advanced cancers. Data came from immunoSEQ multiplex PCR; TCRdb stores just in-frame clones and leaves some out. This sample carries around 92,000 clones, approximately 94% of them seen once, and the ten largest clones take around 0.18%. Here the sequenced sample was CD4+ or CD8+ T cells sorted from blood, taken in a trial of the OX40 agonist ivuxolimab. The source is an adult with an advanced solid tumor such as melanoma, head and neck, liver or kidney cancer.

The chain links TRBV12-5 to TRBJ2-7; D remains ambiguous. The V end was cut by 1 base, the J end by 3 bases, with 10 bases between. The CDR3 runs 14 residues. Germline V gene sequence: CDR1 LGHNT, CDR2 FRNRAP. CDR3 region: CASGLAPADYEQYF. As DNA, the CDR3 is TGTGCTAGTGGTTTGGCTCCCGCCGACTACGAGCAGTACTTC. Together with reference TRBV12-5 and TRBJ2-7, the CDR3 gives the full variable domain: DARVTQTPRHKVTEMGQEVTMRCQPILGHNTVFWYRQTMMQGLELLAYFRNRAPLDDSGMPKDRFSAEMPDATLATLKIQPSEPRDSAVYFCASGLAPADYEQYFGPGTRLTVT.

J is TRBJ1-2 and V is TRBV7-7; TRBD1 might be the D (5 bases). CDR3 length equals 13 residues. CDR1 SSHAT and CDR2 FNYEAQ come from the germline V gene (reference sequence). V lost 1 base and J 7 bases, leaving 10 bases between the germline ends. CDR3 bases: TGTGCCAGCAGCTTAGTAGGGGCTGGTGGCTACACCTTC. Protein product: CASSLVGAGGYTF.

The chain has TRBV28 and TRBJ2-3; D remains unclear. Germline assignment: CDR1 MDHEN and CDR2 SYDVKM. Trimming left V 1 base short and J 2 bases short, with 7 bases between. The CDR3 has 14 amino acids. The CDR3 sequence is CASSLSPFTDTQYF. CDR3 DNA: TGTGCCAGCAGTTTATCCCCGTTCACAGATACGCAGTATTTT. Full variable domain (remainder filled in from reference TRBV28 and TRBJ2-3): DVKVTQSSRYLVKRTGEKVFLECVQDMDHENMFWYRQDPGLGLRLIYFSYDVKMKEKGDIPEGYSVSREKKERFSLILESASTNQTSMYLCASSLSPFTDTQYFGPGTRLTVL.

The chain uses TRBV11-2 and TRBJ2-1; D is unclear. This CDR3 contains 11 residues. The germline V gene has CDR1 SGHAT and CDR2 FQNNGV. The ends were cut back, 5 bases at V and 8 bases at J, with 7 bases in the middle. The CDR3 DNA sequence: TGTGCCAGCAGCCGTACGTATGAGCAGTTCTTC. As protein: CASSRTYEQFF. Full variable domain (remainder filled in from reference TRBV11-2 and TRBJ2-1): EAGVAQSPRYKIIEKRQSVAFWCNPISGHATLYWYQQILGQGPKLLIQFQNNGVVDDSQLPKDRFSAERLKGVDSTLKIQPAKLEDSAVYLCASSRTYEQFFGPGTRLTVL.

This chain joins TRBV7-2 and TRBJ2-7; 8 bases agree with TRBD2. Unmatched junction bases numbered 10, after V lost 5 bases and J lost 4 bases. The germline V gene has CDR1 SGHTA and CDR2 FQGNSA. The CDR3 runs to 15 residues. In DNA form, the CDR3 reads TGTGCCAGCAGCCGATCCGGGGGGGCCGGGTACGAGCAGTACTTC. It encodes CASSRSGGAGYEQYF.

The chain has TRBV30 and TRBJ1-2, with no clear D. Per germline, CDR1 GTSNPN and CDR2 SVGIG (reference sequence). Trimming shortened V by 3 bases and J by 1 base, and 6 bases separated the two germline ends. The CDR3 spans 12 residues. CDR3 DNA: TGTGCCTGGAGCGACCGTAACTATGGCTACACCTTC. Protein: CAWSDRNYGYTF.

The V call is TRBV19, the J call TRBJ1-2; weak D call: TRBD1 (6 bases). V shed 7 bases and J shed 6 bases, with 18 bases lying between them. CDR1 is LNHDA, CDR2 SQIVND, per germline (reference sequence). This CDR3 has 14 amino acids. The CDR3 nucleotides are TGTGCCAGTAAGTTGCCGGGGGCGAGCAATGGCTACACCTTC. This codes for CASKLPGASNGYTF.

This rearrangement joins TRBV9 to TRBJ2-7, with unresolved D. The ends were cut back, 4 bases at V and 2 bases at J, with 13 bases in the middle. CDR3 length equals 14 residues. Looked up from germline, CDR1 is SGDLS and CDR2 is YYNGEE. The CDR3 spells CASSPRTVPYEQYF. The CDR3, as DNA: TGTGCCAGCAGCCCTCGGACCGTTCCCTACGAGCAGTACTTC.

This sequence joins TRBV7-2 and TRBJ2-2; maybe TRBD2 (6 bases). The CDR3 contains 13 residues. CDR1 is SGHTA, CDR2 FQGNSA, per germline. Trimming stripped 3 bases from V and 8 bases from J, with 10 bases between. CDR3 DNA sequence: TGTGCCAGCAGCTTCTTCGGGAGAGGGGAGCTGTTTTTT. Protein product: CASSFFGRGELFF.

On this clone: At one end the junction does not follow the germline gene, possibly because of a read error. The chain combines TRBV29-1 with TRBJ2-7; TRBD1 or TRBD2 may be the D gene (5 bases each). CDR3 length equals 13 residues. Germline CDR1 SQVTM, CDR2 ANQGSEA. The CDR3 loop reads CSVQEGLSSEQYF. The CDR3 coding sequence is TGCAGCGTTCAAGAGGGGTTGTCCTCCGAGCAGTACTTC.

The J gene is TRBJ2-7, the V gene TRBV5-1; D uncertain. Trimming shortened V by 4 bases and J by 0 bases, and 8 bases separated the two germline ends. Germline lookup yields CDR1 SGHRS and CDR2 YFSETQ. This CDR3 region has 13 residues. Here the CDR3 reads CASSDPSSYEQYF. CDR3 nucleotide sequence: TGCGCCAGCAGCGATCCGAGCTCCTACGAGCAGTACTTC. The variable domain in full, with the rest retrieved from reference TRBV5-1 and TRBJ2-7, is KAGVTQTPRYLIKTRGQQVTLSCSPISGHRSVSWYQQTPGQGLQFLFEYFSETQRNKGNFPGRFSGRQFSNSRSEMNVSTLELGDSALYLCASSDPSSYEQYFGPGTRLTVT.

The V gene is TRBV2, the J gene TRBJ2-3; 16 bases line up with TRBD2. CDR3 length: 16 amino acids. Germline lookup yields CDR1 SNHLY and CDR2 FYNNEI. J was trimmed by 1 base and V by 9 bases; bases with no gene match: 4. The CDR3 loop is CARGTSGGAGTDTQYF. CDR3 in DNA: TGTGCCAGAGGGACTAGCGGGGGGGCGGGCACAGATACGCAGTATTTT.

The chain carries TRBV7-2 and TRBJ1-3; possibly TRBD1 for D (5 bases). Trimming pared 5 bases from V and 8 bases from J, leaving 19 bases between. This CDR3 region has 15 residues. The germline V gene encodes CDR1 SGHTA and CDR2 FQGNSA. The CDR3 DNA reads TGTGCCAGCAGCCTGTACATCTCCCCGGGGGACACCATATATTTT. Translated: CASSLYISPGDTIYF.

This clone was seen only once. V usage is TRBV11-3 and J usage is TRBJ2-4, with D perhaps assigned TRBD1 or TRBD2 (5 bases each). The germline gives CDR1 SGHNT, CDR2 YENEEA. This CDR3 has 13 residues. The V end lost 0 bases, the J end lost 15 bases, and 15 bases lay between the germline ends. As DNA, the CDR3 is TGTGCCAGCAGCTTAGATGAGGGGCAGGGCCTGTACTTC. Translation gives CASSLDEGQGLYF.

The chain employs TRBV5-1 and TRBJ2-7; D call uncertain. V lost 0 bases and J lost 1, with 11 bases in between. The CDR3 extends over 15 amino acids. Germline V gene sequence: CDR1 SGHRS, CDR2 YFSETQ. CDR3 protein: CASSLVYLGSYEQYF. The CDR3 DNA is TGCGCCAGCAGCTTGGTTTACCTAGGATCCTACGAGCAGTACTTC.

In its sample, this clone was seen once. The chain is built from TRBV6-6 and TRBJ2-1, with 13 bases lining up with TRBD2. There are 16 residues in the CDR3. J lost 6 bases, V lost 6 bases, and 8 bases had no gene match. Germline V gene sequence: CDR1 MNHNY, CDR2 SVGAGI (reference sequence). CDR3 nucleotide sequence: TGTGCCAGCAGGGCGCTGGGACTAGCGGGGAGCAATGAGCAGTTCTTC. Amino acids: CASRALGLAGSNEQFF.

This chain links TRBV28 with TRBJ1-4; TRBD1 aligns across 8 bases. V dropped 2 bases and J dropped 11; count of bases not matched to a gene: 10. CDR1 and CDR2 from the germline V gene are MDHEN and SYDVKM. The CDR3 has 15 residues. This CDR3 is CASSLPGGAGGKLFF. DNA of the CDR3: TGTGCCAGCAGTTTACCAGGGGGCGCGGGGGGGAAACTGTTTTTT. The full variable domain, with the rest looked up from reference TRBV28 and TRBJ1-4, is DVKVTQSSRYLVKRTGEKVFLECVQDMDHENMFWYRQDPGLGLRLIYFSYDVKMKEKGDIPEGYSVSREKKERFSLILESASTNQTSMYLCASSLPGGAGGKLFFGSGTQLSVL.

The rearrangement joins TRBV11-1 to TRBJ1-3, with TRBD1 identical over 8 bases. From germline, CDR1 is SGHAT and CDR2 FQDESV (reference sequence). After removal of 3 bases from V and 4 bases from J, the junction contained 11 bases not matched to a gene. The CDR3 runs to 17 residues. The CDR3 nucleotides are TGTGCCAGCAGCTTCCGTCCCCCAGGGGGCAGCGGAAACACCATATATTTT. It codes for CASSFRPPGGSGNTIYF.

This chain uses TRBV7-2 with TRBJ2-1; D may correspond to TRBD1 or TRBD2 (5 bases each). Germline V gene lookup returns CDR1 SGHTA and CDR2 FQGNSA. The CDR3 loop spans 14 amino acids. V was shortened by 6 bases and J by 4 bases, with 13 bases between the two germline ends. DNA of the CDR3: TGTGCCAGCAGTTTTGGGACCCCTTACAATGAGCAGTTCTTC. It yields the protein CASSFGTPYNEQFF.

The chain employs TRBV7-2 and TRBJ1-2; a weak D match, TRBD1 (5 bases). There are 13 residues in the CDR3. Germline CDR1 reads SGHTA; CDR2 reads FQGNSA. Trimming removed 8 bases from V and 5 bases from J, with 15 bases in between. The CDR3 spells CASEFGRGYGYTF. In nucleotides, the CDR3 is TGTGCCAGCGAGTTTGGGAGGGGTTATGGCTACACCTTC.

The chain has TRBV4-3 and TRBJ2-7, with TRBD2 as a possible D gene (6 bases). The CDR3 contains 12 residues. Germline V gives CDR1 LGHNA, CDR2 YSLEER. V was trimmed by 0 bases and J by 6 bases, leaving 6 bases between them. CDR3 amino acids: CASSQEGGEQYF. In DNA, the CDR3 is TGCGCCAGCAGCCAAGAGGGGGGCGAGCAGTACTTC.

The chain joins TRBV25-1 to TRBJ1-4; D is unresolved. With 2 bases removed from V and 8 bases from J, the gap between germline ends came to 12 bases. The germline V gene encodes CDR1 MGHDK and CDR2 SYGVNS. The CDR3 sequence is 14 residues long. CDR3 in DNA: TGTGCCAGCAGTGAAGTCGGGGTGGAAGAAAAACTGTTTTTT. The encoded protein is CASSEVGVEEKLFF.